What follows are 9 T cell receptor beta chains derived from one specimen sequenced in a study of T cells in Graves' hyperthyroidism and ophthalmopathy. The source material, RNA transcripts, was used to amplify TCR beta CDR3 regions. The HTBI primer set was used in a first-round RT-PCR of the TCR CDR3. In TCRdb, the multiplex PCR reads were re-called with MiXCR into one record per CDR3 protein. The sample lists more than 450,000 distinct CDR3 sequences, 14% occurring once. The sequencing sample was made of blood. The receptors here all came from a middle-aged woman with Graves' hyperthyroidism.

The chain couples TRBV19 to TRBJ1-5, with 7 bases that match TRBD1. CDR1 and CDR2 from the germline V gene are LNHDA and SQIVND (reference sequence). V gave up 1 base and J gave up 2 bases; unmatched junction bases: 2. CDR3 length equals 15 residues. This CDR3 reads CASSIATGGNQPQHF. Written as DNA, the CDR3 is TGTGCCAGTAGTATAGCCACAGGGGGCAATCAGCCCCAGCATTTT.

This clonotype was seen many times. This chain connects TRBV11-2 to TRBJ2-3; 9 bases fit TRBD2. J was trimmed by 5 bases and V by 1 base; bases with no gene match: 7. Germline CDR1 and CDR2: SGHAT and FQNNGV. This CDR3 is built from 16 residues. DNA for the CDR3: TGTGCCAGCAGCTTAGGGGCGGGAGGGCCGGTAGATACGCAGTATTTT. Translating it yields CASSLGAGGPVDTQYF. Full variable domain (outside the CDR3, taken from reference TRBV11-2 and TRBJ2-3): EAGVAQSPRYKIIEKRQSVAFWCNPISGHATLYWYQQILGQGPKLLIQFQNNGVVDDSQLPKDRFSAERLKGVDSTLKIQPAKLEDSAVYLCASSLGAGGPVDTQYFGPGTRLTVL.

This clonotype was picked up a small number of times. A read error may be the cause here, since a much bigger clone is one base away. The V call is TRBV7-8, the J call TRBJ2-5; the D is unclear. CDR1 SGHVS and CDR2 FQNEAQ come from the germline V gene. There are 14 residues in the CDR3. The DNA for the CDR3 is TGTGCCAGCAGCTTAGTCAACGCTCGAGAGACCCAGCACTTC. It encodes CASSLVNARETQHF.

This clonotype occurred many times. The chain is built from TRBV5-1 and TRBJ2-2; the D is unclear. CDR3 size: 13 residues. The V gene lost 1 base and the J gene lost 3 bases, with 4 bases spanning the gap. Looked up from germline, CDR1 is SGHRS and CDR2 is YFSETQ. As DNA, the CDR3 is TGCGCCAGCAGCTTGTCGGACACCGGGGAGCTGTTTTTT. It is translated as CASSLSDTGELFF.

The gene calls are TRBV20-1 and TRBJ2-2; D unresolved. This CDR3 comprises 12 residues. CDR1 DFQATT and CDR2 SNEGSKA come from the germline V gene (reference sequence). Trimming stripped 5 bases from V and 5 bases from J, with 9 bases between. CDR3 coding DNA: TGCAGTGCTCGCTTCGAGACCGGGGAGCTGTTTTTT. It yields the protein CSARFETGELFF.

This chain uses TRBV20-1 with TRBJ1-1; TRBD1 matches 11 bases. Germline loops: CDR1 DFQATT, CDR2 SNEGSKA (reference sequence). The CDR3 has 15 residues. Unmatched junction bases numbered 5, after V lost 2 bases and J lost 3 bases. The CDR3 DNA is TGCAGTGCTAGATTCGGACAGGGGGCGTACACTGAAGCTTTCTTT. This sequence encodes CSARFGQGAYTEAFF.

There are a few counts of this clonotype. The chain employs TRBV7-9 and TRBJ2-5; tentatively, D is TRBD1 or TRBD2 (5 bases each). The length of the CDR3 is 12 residues. Germline V gives CDR1 SEHNR, CDR2 FQNEAQ (reference sequence). Between the trimmed V and J ends, which lost 5 bases and 4 bases, there was a span of 8 bases. CDR3 residues: CASSRGPETQYF. The CDR3 bases are TGTGCCAGCAGCAGGGGACCAGAGACCCAGTACTTC.

This chain connects TRBV5-1 to TRBJ2-5; 9 bases are shared with TRBD1. The CDR3 runs to 17 residues. Germline CDR1 is SGHRS and CDR2 is YFSETQ. Trimming took 4 bases from V and 5 from J; bases not matched to a gene: 15. In DNA form, the CDR3 reads TGCGCCAGCAGCCAAGATTGGGGGACAGGGTCCGAGGAGACCCAGTACTTC. This encodes CASSQDWGTGSEETQYF.

This clonotype occurred many times. This rearrangement joins TRBV28 to TRBJ2-7; 7 bases agree with TRBD1. The V gene end was trimmed by 8 bases and the J gene end by 1 base; junction bases not matched to a gene: 2. This CDR3 comprises 12 residues. Germline-derived CDR1 and CDR2 are MDHEN and SYDVKM. The chain's CDR3 is CASGTASYEQYF. CDR3 coding DNA: TGTGCCAGCGGGACAGCTTCCTACGAGCAGTACTTC.